This T cell receptor (beta chain) was profiled in a study of T cell responses to AZD1222 COVID-19 vaccine. About the research overall: Investigators merged groups given second doses at roughly 4 or roughly 12 weeks.

Study-wide points: At 160-218 and 743-854, vaccine-associated CD4 TCRs were dominant, and they spanned spike. The study found Spike-specific TCR breadth and depth rose after two AZD1222 doses.

Sequencing was performed with immunoSEQ multiplex PCR; in TCRdb, only in-frame clones are kept and a portion is missing. The table shows tens of thousands of clones, with around nine tenths occurring only once. Germline CDR1 reads MNHEY; CDR2 reads SVGAGI. This CDR3 has 16 residues. Between the trimmed V and J ends, which lost 4 bases and 5 bases, there was a span of 18 bases. As for this clone: Its specificity is unknown.

This TCR derives from an adult in good health. The chain uses TRBV6-5 and TRBJ2-1; TRBD1 might be the D (6 bases). Sequencing used peripheral blood, obtained on day 0 of AZD1222 vaccination. CDR3 sequence (DNA): TGTGCCAGCAGTTCCCGGGCGAGGGGGATCCACAATGAGCAGTTCTTC. Translation gives CASSSRARGIHNEQFF.